Shown below are 18 T cell receptor beta chains from a single sample sequenced in a study of blood T cell repertoires in COVID-19. Measured with immunoSEQ multiplex PCR; TCRdb has only the in-frame clones, and not every one. The sample consists of 400,000 to 500,000 clones, approximately 88% of them appearing once. Sequencing was done on a sample of PBMCs or T cells enriched from blood (not recorded which). The receptor source for this set is a woman in her 40s who had recovered from COVID-19.

The rearrangement uses TRBV5-4 and TRBJ1-5; a possible D gene is TRBD1 (6 bases). Germline V gene sequence: CDR1 SGHNT, CDR2 YYREEE (reference sequence). The V gene lost 2 bases and the J gene lost 4 bases, with 13 bases spanning the gap. The CDR3 spans 15 residues. CDR3 nucleotide sequence: TGTGCCAGCAGCTTATACGGACAGAATAATCAGCCCCAGCATTTT. Encoded protein: CASSLYGQNNQPQHF.

V is TRBV7-9 and J is TRBJ1-4; D is unclear. Per the germline V gene, CDR1 is SEHNR and CDR2 is FQNEAQ (reference sequence). The CDR3 runs to 14 residues. Trimming removed 3 bases at V and 0 bases at J, with 5 bases between. Here the CDR3 DNA reads TGTGCCAGCAGCTTGGGCACAACTAATGAAAAACTGTTTTTT. As protein: CASSLGTTNEKLFF.

The rearrangement joins TRBV5-4 to TRBJ2-2; D unclear. V was trimmed by 4 bases and J by 1 base, leaving 8 bases between them. CDR3 length: 14 amino acids. Germline values: CDR1 SGHNT, CDR2 YYREEE (reference sequence). The DNA for the CDR3 is TGTGCCAGCAGCCCTAGAGAGAACACCGGGGAGCTGTTTTTT. Translation: CASSPRENTGELFF. The complete variable domain, with remaining parts taken from reference TRBV5-4 and TRBJ2-2, reads ETGVTQSPTHLIKTRGQQVTLRCSSQSGHNTVSWYQQALGQGPQFIFQYYREEENGRGNFPPRFSGLQFPNYSSELNVNALELDDSALYLCASSPRENTGELFFGEGSRLTVL.

The rearrangement joins TRBV10-2 to TRBJ2-1, with 8 bases that match TRBD2. Germline V gene sequence: CDR1 WSHSY, CDR2 SAAADI. This CDR3 spans 14 amino acids. The V segment lost 0 bases and the J segment 9 bases; nucleotides outside the gene matches: 4. CDR3: CASSESSGRTEQFF. The DNA for the CDR3 is TGCGCCAGCAGTGAGTCGAGCGGGAGAACTGAGCAGTTCTTC.

V gene TRBV30 combines with J gene TRBJ1-5; 7 bases match TRBD1. The V segment lost 4 bases and the J segment 6 bases; nucleotides outside the gene matches: 9. There are 14 residues in the CDR3. Germline loops: CDR1 GTSNPN, CDR2 SVGIG (reference sequence). The CDR3 spells CAWNHDRVGQPQHF. The CDR3 DNA follows: TGTGCCTGGAACCACGACAGGGTAGGTCAGCCCCAGCATTTT.

This clone was observed a single time. The chain is built from TRBV23-1 and TRBJ2-2; no clear D. TRBV23-1 is given ORF status, its function remaining uncertain. This CDR3 is 16 amino acids long. V lost 2 bases to trimming and J lost 4 bases, with 14 bases between them. The CDR3 protein is CASSQAECPFTGELFF. DNA of the CDR3: TGCGCCAGCAGTCAAGCGGAGTGTCCTTTCACCGGGGAGCTGTTTTTT.

This clone turned up a few times. The chain recombines TRBV5-1 with TRBJ2-3; D is unresolved. V was cut by 1 base and J by 0 bases, with 6 bases left in between. In germline, CDR1 is SGHRS, CDR2 YFSETQ. CDR3 length: 14 amino acids. The CDR3: CASSLSQSTDTQYF. The DNA for the CDR3 is TGCGCCAGCAGCTTGAGTCAGAGCACAGATACGCAGTATTTT.

The rearrangement joins TRBV4-1 to TRBJ2-7, with D perhaps TRBD2 (6 bases). CDR1 and CDR2 (germline): MGHRA, YSYEKL. This CDR3 has 14 residues. Trimming took 5 bases from V and 4 from J, leaving 15 bases between them. The DNA for the CDR3 is TGCGCCAGCAGCTCTATCGGGACTTCTTACGAGCAGTACTTC. This encodes CASSSIGTSYEQYF.

This chain connects TRBV18 to TRBJ1-5; 7 bases map to TRBD1. Per germline, CDR1 KGHSH and CDR2 LQKENI. This CDR3 has 15 amino acids. J gave up 2 bases and V 5 bases, and 6 bases lay outside the gene matches. The chain's CDR3 is CASSSFGQGNQPQHF. The DNA for the CDR3 is TGTGCCAGCTCATCTTTCGGACAGGGCAATCAGCCCCAGCATTTT.

The chain recombines TRBV19 with TRBJ1-2, with D unclear. This CDR3 region has 14 residues. Trimming left V 5 bases short and J 3 bases short, with 13 bases between. CDR1 is LNHDA and CDR2 is SQIVND in the germline V gene (reference sequence). CDR3 bases: TGTGCCAGTAGTCTAGCCAACCGGGACTATGGCTACACCTTC. Its translation: CASSLANRDYGYTF. The variable domain in full, with the rest retrieved from reference TRBV19 and TRBJ1-2, is DGGITQSPKYLFRKEGQNVTLSCEQNLNHDAMYWYRQDPGQGLRLIYYSQIVNDFQKGDIAEGYSVSREKKESFPLTVTSAQKNPTAFYLCASSLANRDYGYTFGSGTRLTVV.

With respect to this clone: The identical CDR3 is also encoded by other nucleotide sequences in the sample. This chain connects TRBV12-3 or TRBV12-4 to TRBJ1-2; no firm D call. CDR3 length equals 12 residues. Trimming shortened V by 5 bases and J by 5 bases, and 9 bases separated the two germline ends. In nucleotides, the CDR3 is TGTGCCAGCAGTACCAGCGGATATGGCTACACCTTC. Its protein product is CASSTSGYGYTF.

The chain is built from TRBV4-2 and TRBJ1-5; D remains unclear. Germline V gives CDR1 LGHNA, CDR2 YNFKEQ. The CDR3 loop spans 13 amino acids. V gave up 1 base and J gave up 11 bases, with 12 bases separating them. The DNA of the CDR3 is TGTGCCAGCAGCCAAGCGGGGTGGGGTTCCCAGCATTTT. Translation gives CASSQAGWGSQHF.

The rearrangement joins TRBV5-5 to TRBJ1-1; tentatively, D is TRBD1 (5 bases). The CDR3 consists of 13 residues. Germline V gives CDR1 SGHKS, CDR2 YYEKEE (reference sequence). The V end was cut by 4 bases, the J end by 1 base, with 8 bases between. The DNA of the CDR3 is TGTGCCAGCAGCCATGGACAGAACACTGAAGCTTTCTTT. It specifies CASSHGQNTEAFF.

The genes are TRBV5-1 and TRBJ1-3; no clear D gene. The V end lost 4 bases, the J end lost 0 bases, and 17 bases lay between the germline ends. The CDR3 sequence is 17 residues long. Germline V lookup: CDR1 SGHRS, CDR2 YFSETQ. CDR3: CASSVRPRGDSGNTIYF. The CDR3 coding sequence is TGCGCCAGCAGCGTGCGCCCGCGGGGAGACTCTGGAAACACCATATATTTT.

The V call is TRBV19, the J call TRBJ1-5, with D possibly TRBD1 on 5 matching bases. The V and J ends lost 3 bases and 5 bases respectively, with 14 bases between them. Germline-derived CDR1 and CDR2 are LNHDA and SQIVND (reference sequence). The CDR3 covers 15 residues. CDR3 DNA sequence: TGTGCCAGTAGTATTTTGTCGGGGGATTATCAGCCCCAGCATTTT. This encodes CASSILSGDYQPQHF.

The chain uses TRBV6-5 and TRBJ2-1, with TRBD2 matching over 12 bases. Germline V CDR1 and CDR2: MNHEY, SVGAGI. The CDR3 consists of 13 residues. After removal of 7 bases from V and 8 bases from J, the junction contained 3 bases not matched to a gene. In DNA form, the CDR3 reads TGTGCCAGCACCCCTAGCGGGAGGGATGAGCAGTTCTTC. Its protein product is CASTPSGRDEQFF.

This clone was observed a few times. The DNA of the CDR3 is TGTGCCAGCAGCGAGCTGAGGACTGAAGCTTTCTTT. Translating gives CASSELRTEAFF. The V and J genes are TRBV12-3 or TRBV12-4 and TRBJ1-1; no clear D gene. The V end was cut by 6 bases, the J end by 5 bases, with 10 bases between. CDR3 length: 12 amino acids.

V is TRBV18 and J is TRBJ2-7; 9 bases agree with TRBD2. CDR1 is KGHSH and CDR2 is LQKENI in the germline V gene. This CDR3 comprises 14 residues. V lost 3 bases to trimming and J lost 7 bases; unmatched junction nucleotides: 7. CDR3 in amino acids: CASSPSGSTGEQYF. The CDR3 nucleotides read TGTGCCAGCTCACCTAGCGGGAGTACTGGGGAGCAGTACTTC.